This T cell receptor beta chain was observed in a study of siplizumab effects on memory and regulatory T cells. Sequencing used immunoSEQ multiplex PCR; TCRdb keeps in-frame clones, though not all of them. The table records around 100,000 clones, about 94% of them present only once. Germline lookup yields CDR1 MNHEY and CDR2 SVGAGI. The CDR3 runs to 15 residues. V was pared by 6 bases and J by 7 bases, with 8 bases of the junction left unmatched. Turning to this clone: The antigen remains undetermined.

Study-wide results and caveats: The diversity of naive T cells seemed greater than that of memory cells, and their alloresponse contribution seemed major.

The sequence came from a human donor in good health. Source material: non-Treg CD4+ T cells sorted from blood. The J gene is TRBJ1-5, the V gene TRBV6-5, with 11 bases lining up with TRBD1. The DNA for the CDR3 is TGTGCCAGCAGGGAAAGGACAGGGGGCAGACAGCCCCAGCATTTT. Translating gives CASRERTGGRQPQHF.